The 16 T cell receptor beta chains listed next were all sequenced from one sample in a study of blood T cells in healthy people across ages. Sample-barcoded 5' priming and a J-beta primer mix drove a second PCR of about 6 to 12 cycles. TCRdb ran MiXCR on the 5' RACE reads and lists one entry per CDR3 protein. The sample records hundreds of thousands of distinct CDR3 sequences, 62% being singletons. The sample taken for sequencing was blood. The receptors come from a man between 25 and 39 years old in good health.

The V gene is TRBV6-6, the J gene TRBJ2-3, with 9 bases matching TRBD2. The CDR3 is 15 amino acids. V dropped 6 bases and J dropped 2; count of bases not matched to a gene: 6. Germline V lookup: CDR1 MNHNY, CDR2 SVGAGI (reference sequence). Here the CDR3 DNA reads TGTGCCAGCAGCTGGACTAGCGAGTACACAGATACGCAGTATTTT. Translated, it gives CASSWTSEYTDTQYF.

V and J are TRBV6-5 and TRBJ2-7; the D call may be TRBD1 or TRBD2 (5 bases each). Germline values: CDR1 MNHEY, CDR2 SVGAGI. Trimming removed 2 bases at V and 1 base at J, with 9 bases between. CDR3 length equals 14 residues. DNA for the CDR3: TGTGCCAGCAGTTACCGGGACGCTTCCTACGAGCAGTACTTC. Amino acids: CASSYRDASYEQYF.

The rearrangement links TRBV10-3 to TRBJ1-2, with TRBD1 matching over 8 bases. The J segment lost 6 bases and the V segment lost 10 bases, leaving 10 bases of the junction unmatched. This CDR3 comprises 13 residues. Germline assignment: CDR1 ENHRY and CDR2 SYGVKD. CDR3 region: CATTGQDGNGYTF. The CDR3 DNA reads TGTGCCACAACGGGACAGGACGGAAATGGCTACACCTTC.

V usage is TRBV20-1 and J usage is TRBJ2-1; TRBD2 matches at 7 bases. The CDR3 contains 13 residues. Germline V CDR1 and CDR2: DFQATT, SNEGSKA (reference sequence). V lost 3 bases, J lost 5 bases, and 4 bases stayed unmatched. CDR3 amino acids: CSASGTTDNEQFF. The DNA for the CDR3 is TGCAGTGCTAGCGGGACTACAGACAATGAGCAGTTCTTC.

This clonotype has just one count. The chain joins TRBV30 to TRBJ1-4; D not resolved. Trimming cost V 0 bases and J 10 bases, with 12 bases left between them. CDR3 length: 13 amino acids. The V gene's germline CDR1 is GTSNPN and CDR2 SVGIG (reference sequence). The CDR3 sequence is CAWSVHEGSKLFF. The CDR3 DNA reads TGTGCCTGGAGTGTACATGAGGGATCAAAACTGTTTTTT.

The chain employs TRBV20-1 and TRBJ1-5; possible D gene TRBD1, 5 bases. The germline V gene has CDR1 DFQATT and CDR2 SNEGSKA (reference sequence). The V end was cut by 6 bases, the J end by 0 bases, with 15 bases between. CDR3 length: 15 residues. The CDR3 coding sequence is TGCAGTGCGGGGCAGGAGGTCCTTAGCAATCAGCCCCAGCATTTT. Translation gives CSAGQEVLSNQPQHF.

The chain recombines TRBV27 with TRBJ2-5; unclear D gene. The CDR3 spans 14 residues. The V end was cut by 7 bases, the J end by 0 bases, with 12 bases between. Germline CDR1 MNHEY, CDR2 SMNVEV (reference sequence). CDR3 bases: TGTGCCAGCATCTTAGAGTTTTACCAAGAGACCCAGTACTTC. Translation gives CASILEFYQETQYF.

This clonotype was detected only a few times. This chain connects TRBV2 to TRBJ2-5, with a weak D call TRBD2 (5 bases). V was cut by 3 bases and J by 2 bases, with 13 bases left in between. The CDR3 consists of 15 residues. CDR1 is SNHLY and CDR2 is FYNNEI in the germline V gene. The CDR3 sequence is CASSDMDRGQETQYF. CDR3 DNA sequence: TGTGCCAGCAGTGACATGGATCGGGGACAAGAGACCCAGTACTTC.

The chain couples TRBV6-5 to TRBJ1-2, with no clear D. Trimming removed 3 bases from V and 4 bases from J, with 9 bases in between. Germline CDR1 is MNHEY and CDR2 is SVGAGI. The CDR3 length is 13 residues. CDR3 nucleotides: TGTGCCAGCAGTTATAGCAGACTCTATGGCTACACCTTC. It yields the protein CASSYSRLYGYTF.

This clonotype came up once. Given the absence of the conserved phenylalanine or tryptophan at the CDR3 end, a read error is likely. This chain joins TRBV30 and TRBJ2-1; perhaps TRBD2 as D (6 bases). The CDR3 runs 12 residues. Germline CDR1 is GTSNPN and CDR2 is SVGIG (reference sequence). In DNA, the CDR3 is TGTGCGAGCCAGCCCAGGGAGGATGAGCAGTTCTAC. Its protein is CASQPREDEQFY.

The rearrangement joins TRBV2 to TRBJ2-3, with no clear D. V lost 3 bases and J lost 2, with 3 bases in between. The CDR3 runs 12 residues. Per the germline V gene, CDR1 is SNHLY and CDR2 is FYNNEI. DNA for the CDR3: TGTGCCAGCAGTGACCACACAGATACGCAGTATTTT. This translates into CASSDHTDTQYF.

This chain uses TRBV12-3 or TRBV12-4 with TRBJ1-2; 8 bases agree with TRBD1. The CDR3 consists of 15 residues. V shed 6 bases and J 4 bases; nucleotides not matched to a gene: 10. The CDR3 DNA reads TGTGCCAGCAGACCCGGGACAGGTGAGCCCTATGGCTACACCTTC. Translation: CASRPGTGEPYGYTF.

This clonotype was observed a single time. The V and J genes are TRBV2 and TRBJ2-5, with D perhaps TRBD2 (7 bases). Deletions cut 2 bases from V and 1 base from J, with 14 bases between. The CDR3 covers 16 residues. The germline gives CDR1 SNHLY, CDR2 FYNNEI. The CDR3, as DNA: TGTGCCAGCAGTGAATTGGGGGGGGGCCTCCAAGAGACCCAGTACTTC. It codes for CASSELGGGLQETQYF. Full variable domain (rest looked up from reference TRBV2 and TRBJ2-5): EPEVTQTPSHQVTQMGQEVILRCVPISNHLYFYWYRQILGQKVEFLVSFYNNEISEKSEIFDDQFSVERPDGSNFTLKIRSTKLEDSAMYFCASSELGGGLQETQYFGPGTRLLVL.

V usage is TRBV11-2 and J usage is TRBJ2-1, with 12 bases that match TRBD2. Germline V CDR1 and CDR2: SGHAT, FQNNGV. The CDR3 covers 15 residues. V lost 4 bases, J lost 12 bases, and 10 bases stayed unmatched. The CDR3 bases are TGTGCCAGCAGCTCGCGACTAGCGGGGGCGCAAGGGCAGTTCTTC. Translating gives CASSSRLAGAQGQFF.

V is TRBV20-1 and J is TRBJ2-1, with TRBD1 matching over 11 bases. CDR3 length: 14 amino acids. Germline CDR1 is DFQATT and CDR2 is SNEGSKA (reference sequence). J was trimmed by 7 bases and V by 8 bases; bases with no gene match: 10. CDR3 protein: CSTKGTGGGNEQFF. The CDR3 bases are TGCAGTACCAAAGGGACAGGGGGTGGGAATGAGCAGTTCTTC.

The sample holds a few counts of this clonotype. A clone one base away is much larger, so this may be a read error. For the CDR3, the DNA is TGTGCCAGCAGTGAAATTATAACGTTTAGCGGGGGGGCCAATGAGCAGTACTTC. Protein product: CASSEIITFSGGANEQYF. The chain combines TRBV25-1 with TRBJ2-1; 11 bases are shared with TRBD2. The DNA end favors TRBJ2-7, so the J call may be wrong. The CDR3 extends over 18 amino acids. Germline loops: CDR1 MGHDK, CDR2 SYGVNS.